This TCR beta chain was observed in a study of blood T cell repertoires in COVID-19. There are 15 residues in the CDR3. V was clipped by 3 bases and J by 4 bases; unmatched bases: 8. The V gene's germline CDR1 is SGHNT and CDR2 YYREEE (reference sequence). The repertoire was sequenced with immunoSEQ multiplex PCR; TCRdb's copy has only in-frame clones and lacks some. The data show about 250,000 clones, about 85% seen once. This clonotype originated in a man aged 18 to 29 with active or convalescent COVID-19. V and J are TRBV5-4 and TRBJ2-3; the match to TRBD2 covers 7 bases. The specimen sequenced was peripheral blood. The CDR3 sequence: CASSYAGVTSDTQYF. For the CDR3, the DNA is TGTGCCAGCAGCTATGCGGGAGTGACCTCAGATACGCAGTATTTT.